One sample yielded the 23 T cell receptor beta chains listed below, sequenced in a study of shared T cell receptors in the human thymus. The data were produced by immunoSEQ multiplex PCR, yet TCRdb's version contains in-frame clones alone and is incomplete. The table has more than 550,000 clones, around 87% seen once; the top ten hold 0.0094%. These data also formed part of another study, on human thymus T cells.

The material sequenced was thymocytes. The source is a boy younger than two with a congenital heart defect.

This chain joins TRBV9 and TRBJ2-1; the D gene is possibly TRBD1 (6 bases). The CDR3 is 13 amino acids. CDR1 is SGDLS, CDR2 YYNGEE, per germline. V was pared by 3 bases and J by 6 bases, with 10 bases between. The CDR3 sequence is CASSDRGGNEQFF. CDR3 in DNA: TGTGCCAGCAGCGACCGAGGGGGCAATGAGCAGTTCTTC.

The J gene is TRBJ2-7, the V gene TRBV10-3, with TRBD2 matching 14 bases. Germline V gene lookup returns CDR1 ENHRY and CDR2 SYGVKD. V lost 3 bases to trimming and J lost 2 bases; unmatched junction nucleotides: 9. This CDR3 has 18 residues. The chain's CDR3 is CAISDTGTSGSLAYEQYF. The CDR3 DNA sequence: TGTGCCATCAGTGACACCGGGACTAGCGGGAGTCTGGCCTACGAGCAGTACTTC.

This clone was counted between two and nine times. The chain employs TRBV4-3 and TRBJ2-4, with TRBD1 matching 8 bases. This CDR3 has 15 amino acids. Germline V CDR1 and CDR2: LGHNA, YSLEER. Trimming at V came to 0 bases and at J to 7 bases, leaving 5 bases not matched to a gene. The CDR3 DNA reads as TGCGCCAGCAGCCAAGACAGGGGGCAGGGGAACATTCAGTACTTC. It codes for CASSQDRGQGNIQYF.

The chain uses TRBV5-8 and TRBJ1-1, with 7 bases aligning to TRBD1. This CDR3 has 15 amino acids. The germline CDR1 and CDR2 sequences are SGHTS and YDEGEE. Losses at the gene ends were 0 bases for V and 2 bases for J; bases not matched to a gene: 4. The CDR3 DNA follows: TGTGCCAGCAGCTTGGGAGAGGGGGCCAACACTGAAGCTTTCTTT. Its translation: CASSLGEGANTEAFF.

The chain couples TRBV27 to TRBJ2-1; possibly TRBD1 for D (5 bases). Looked up from germline, CDR1 is MNHEY and CDR2 is SMNVEV (reference sequence). V was trimmed by 4 bases and J by 0 bases, leaving 7 bases between them. The CDR3 runs to 14 residues. In DNA, the CDR3 is TGTGCCAGCAGTTACGACAGCTCCTACAATGAGCAGTTCTTC. Protein: CASSYDSSYNEQFF.

This clone turned up a few times. The V call is TRBV7-9, the J call TRBJ2-2; 9 bases align to TRBD2. V shed 11 bases and J 5 bases; nucleotides not matched to a gene: 3. Germline V gene lookup returns CDR1 SEHNR and CDR2 FQNEAQ (reference sequence). CDR3 size: 12 residues. Here the CDR3 reads CAGAGGTGELFF. The CDR3 nucleotides read TGTGCCGGGGCGGGAGGGACCGGGGAGCTGTTTTTT.

The rearrangement uses TRBV7-2 and TRBJ2-5; TRBD2 aligns across 12 bases. V shed 0 bases, J shed 3 bases, and the junction held 5 bases outside the gene matches. In germline, CDR1 is SGHTA, CDR2 FQGNSA. The CDR3 contains 17 residues. In nucleotides, the CDR3 is TGTGCCAGCAGCTTAGCCCCACTAGCGGGGGGAGAAGAGACCCAGTACTTC. It codes for CASSLAPLAGGEETQYF.

The chain combines TRBV5-1 with TRBJ1-2, with TRBD1 identical over 11 bases. V was pared by 3 bases and J by 5 bases, with 15 bases of the junction left unmatched. The CDR3 has 18 amino acids. Germline CDR1 SGHRS, CDR2 YFSETQ. CDR3 protein: CASSSRAPRDRGVYGYTF. The CDR3 DNA reads TGCGCCAGCAGCTCGAGAGCCCCTCGGGACAGGGGGGTTTATGGCTACACCTTC.

The rearrangement joins TRBV10-3 to TRBJ1-1; 9 nucleotides match TRBD1. CDR3 length: 18 residues. The germline CDR1 and CDR2 sequences are ENHRY and SYGVKD. Trimming removed 6 bases from V and 5 bases from J; junction bases left unmatched: 19. The CDR3 spells CAISAGQGRACGTTEAFF. The CDR3 DNA is TGTGCCATCAGCGCCGGACAGGGGAGGGCTTGCGGGACAACTGAAGCTTTCTTT.

CDR3 bases: TGTGCCAGCAGCCAAGAAGGAGGGCTAGCGGATCCCTACGAGCAGTACTTC. Encoded protein: CASSQEGGLADPYEQYF. The J gene is TRBJ2-7, the V gene TRBV4-2; TRBD2 agrees at 7 bases. CDR3 length: 17 residues. Germline CDR1 reads LGHNA; CDR2 reads YNFKEQ. After removal of 0 bases from V and 2 bases from J, the junction contained 10 bases not matched to a gene.

The chain carries TRBV11-2 and TRBJ2-7; TRBD2 aligns across 7 bases. The CDR3 extends over 12 amino acids. The germline V gene encodes CDR1 SGHAT and CDR2 FQNNGV. The ends lost 5 bases at V and 5 bases at J; junction bases unmatched: 3. CDR3 residues: CASSPGRNEQYF. In DNA, the CDR3 is TGTGCCAGCAGCCCCGGGAGGAACGAGCAGTACTTC. The full variable domain, completed using reference TRBV11-2 and TRBJ2-7, is EAGVAQSPRYKIIEKRQSVAFWCNPISGHATLYWYQQILGQGPKLLIQFQNNGVVDDSQLPKDRFSAERLKGVDSTLKIQPAKLEDSAVYLCASSPGRNEQYFGPGTRLTVT.

This rearrangement joins TRBV19 to TRBJ2-5; perhaps TRBD2 as D (6 bases). From germline, CDR1 is LNHDA and CDR2 SQIVND (reference sequence). Deletions cut 3 bases from V and 3 bases from J, with 11 bases between. The CDR3 is made up of 14 amino acids. DNA of the CDR3: TGTGCCAGTAGTATGGGGGGAGTGGAAGAGACCCAGTACTTC. Translated: CASSMGGVEETQYF.

V is TRBV11-1 and J is TRBJ2-1; perhaps TRBD2 as D (6 bases). Trimming pared 5 bases from V and 4 bases from J, leaving 18 bases between. Looked up from germline, CDR1 is SGHAT and CDR2 is FQDESV (reference sequence). The CDR3 runs 16 residues. Written as DNA, the CDR3 is TGTGCCAGCAGCCCCTGGGACTTATATTCGTACAATGAGCAGTTCTTC. Encoded protein: CASSPWDLYSYNEQFF.

The V and J genes are TRBV5-1 and TRBJ2-2; unclear D gene. The length of the CDR3 is 12 residues. The germline CDR1 and CDR2 sequences are SGHRS and YFSETQ. V lost 4 bases and J lost 7, with 8 bases in between. CDR3: CASSLPLGELFF. CDR3 bases: TGCGCCAGCAGCCTCCCCCTCGGGGAGCTGTTTTTT. Using reference TRBV5-1 and TRBJ2-2 for the parts outside the CDR3, the full variable domain is KAGVTQTPRYLIKTRGQQVTLSCSPISGHRSVSWYQQTPGQGLQFLFEYFSETQRNKGNFPGRFSGRQFSNSRSEMNVSTLELGDSALYLCASSLPLGELFFGEGSRLTVL.

Comments on this clone: The sample carries other DNA sequences with the same CDR3. The chain joins TRBV20-1 to TRBJ2-7; D is unclear. CDR3 length: 10 amino acids. Germline lookup yields CDR1 DFQATT and CDR2 SNEGSKA (reference sequence). V was clipped by 6 bases and J by 3 bases, with 6 bases between them. The CDR3 spells CSASRYEQYF. The CDR3 DNA follows: TGCAGTGCCTCGCGCTACGAGCAGTACTTC.

V is TRBV5-1 and J is TRBJ1-1, with 8 bases identical to TRBD1. CDR1 SGHRS and CDR2 YFSETQ come from the germline V gene. This CDR3 has 16 residues. V lost 4 bases and J lost 0; bases outside the gene matches: 8. CDR3 sequence reads: CASSLLTGAMNTEAFF. The CDR3 DNA sequence: TGCGCCAGCAGCCTCCTGACAGGGGCCATGAACACTGAAGCTTTCTTT.

The count of this clone is one. This rearrangement joins TRBV1 to TRBJ2-7; no check of the table's D call, TRBD2, against the DNA was made. TRBV1 is described as a pseudogene. This CDR3 contains 12 residues. CDR3 amino acids: CTSSQDLSGAYF. CDR3 sequence (DNA): TGCACCAGCAGCCAAGATCTTAGCGGGGCGTACTTC.

This sequence joins TRBV5-6 and TRBJ1-2; D is possibly TRBD1 (6 bases). Looked up from germline, CDR1 is SGHDT and CDR2 is YYEEEE. The germline V and J ends were trimmed by 3 bases and 1 base, with 16 bases remaining between them. This CDR3 has 16 residues. CDR3 sequence reads: CASSSTQGELNYGYTF. For the CDR3, the DNA is TGTGCCAGCAGCTCGACACAGGGCGAACTTAACTATGGCTACACCTTC.

The chain has TRBV6-1 and TRBJ2-1; 11 bases match TRBD2. Trimming removed 5 bases from V and 5 bases from J; junction bases left unmatched: 5. Germline CDR1 reads MNHNS; CDR2 reads SASEGT. The CDR3 is 15 residues long. In DNA, the CDR3 is TGTGCCAGCAGTTTTAGCGGGGGGGTAGACAATGAGCAGTTCTTC. Its translation: CASSFSGGVDNEQFF.

Comment on this clone: The junction departs from the called germline gene at one end, perhaps through a read error. CDR3 coding DNA: TGTGTCAGCAGCGTAGTTCCGTTAGGCACAGATACGCAGTATTTT. As protein: CVSSVVPLGTDTQYF. The V call is TRBV9, the J call TRBJ2-3; no clear D. The germline gives CDR1 SGDLS, CDR2 YYNGEE. The length of the CDR3 is 15 residues.

This chain uses TRBV14 with TRBJ1-2; D not resolved. The germline gives CDR1 SGHDN, CDR2 FVKESK. This CDR3 has 14 amino acids. The V gene lost 0 bases and the J gene lost 4 bases, with 9 bases spanning the gap. The CDR3 sequence: CASSQDPRSYGYTF. The CDR3 DNA is TGTGCCAGCAGCCAAGACCCCAGGTCCTATGGCTACACCTTC.

The chain recombines TRBV28 with TRBJ2-3; 7 bases are shared with TRBD2. Germline V gene data show CDR1 as MDHEN and CDR2 as SYDVKM. The CDR3 runs to 16 residues. V shed 2 bases, J shed 5 bases, and the junction held 10 bases outside the gene matches. The CDR3 coding sequence is TGTGCCAGCAGTTTACTTGGGGGAGGGCACCGAGATACGCAGTATTTT. Translation gives CASSLLGGGHRDTQYF.

This clone was seen only once. This chain uses TRBV5-1 with TRBJ2-1; D might be TRBD1 (5 bases). The CDR3 extends over 16 amino acids. Trimming removed 3 bases from V and 7 bases from J, with 20 bases in between. Germline loops: CDR1 SGHRS, CDR2 YFSETQ. CDR3 protein: CASSSTDSGNYNEQFF. DNA of the CDR3: TGCGCCAGCAGCTCGACAGATTCCGGTAATTATAATGAGCAGTTCTTC.